What follows is one T cell receptor (beta chain) and its context. Some clones are missing from TCRdb's copy, which holds only in-frame ones; the method was immunoSEQ multiplex PCR. The sample consists of some 200,000 clones, 75% to 85% of them appearing once. The sample belongs to a study of blood T cell repertoires in COVID-19. On the study more broadly: Sample material is recorded as cDNA or gDNA derived from T cells, B-cell-depleted T cells, or PBMCs.

The CDR3 length is 14 residues. V lost 4 bases to trimming and J lost 1 base, with 11 bases between them. Germline V gene data show CDR1 as SGHNT and CDR2 as YYREEE (reference sequence). The specimen sequenced was peripheral blood. The TCR originated in a human donor in a cohort sampled during active COVID-19. The rearrangement links TRBV5-4 to TRBJ1-1; D remains ambiguous. The CDR3: CASSVRIRNTEAFF. The CDR3 nucleotides are TGTGCCAGCAGCGTCCGTATTAGGAACACTGAAGCTTTCTTT.